The 30 T cell receptor beta chains given below trace back to one sample, sequenced in a study of spatial heterogeneity in lung cancer (dated by TCRdb to about 2019). Library creation used 5' RACE. Sequenced using a NextSeq 500. TCRdb reprocessed the public reads (quality trimming at Q25 with fastp, clone calling with MiXCR) and kept in-frame beta chains. Entries are consolidated by CDR3 protein sequence, retaining the most common genes and DNA. The sample contains some 83,000 distinct CDR3 sequences, 8% of them found a single time. 6.8% of the sample comes from the top ten. What this sample's time point label stands for: sample taken at primary tumor resection. This sample comprised PBMCs, obtained at surgery. These receptors originate from a male donor with early-stage non-small cell lung cancer.

The V and J genes are TRBV11-2 and TRBJ1-1; 8 nucleotides agree with TRBD1. V lost 2 bases to trimming and J lost 4 bases; unmatched junction nucleotides: 3. The CDR3 is made up of 14 amino acids. Germline V CDR1 and CDR2: SGHAT, FQNNGV. CDR3 DNA: TGTGCCAGCAGCTTAATAACAGGGGGCACTGAAGCTTTCTTT. The encoded protein is CASSLITGGTEAFF.

In its sample, this clonotype was seen many times. The V and J genes are TRBV6-4 and TRBJ2-1; the D is unclear. CDR3 size: 16 residues. Trimming removed 3 bases at V and 7 bases at J, with 19 bases between. The germline V gene encodes CDR1 MRHNA and CDR2 SNTAGT. The CDR3 nucleotides are TGTGCCAGCAGTGATCGACTGCTGGGCAACTTGAATGAGCAGTTCTTC. The encoded protein is CASSDRLLGNLNEQFF.

CDR3 loop: CASSLARTRRLNEQFF. CDR3 nucleotides: TGTGCCAGCAGCTTAGCGAGGACTAGGCGATTGAATGAGCAGTTCTTC. This chain joins TRBV7-2 and TRBJ2-1, with 7 bases identical to TRBD2. The germline CDR1 and CDR2 sequences are SGHTA and FQGNSA. Germline trimming cut 0 bases from V and 7 bases from J; bases unmatched to any gene: 9. The CDR3 runs to 16 residues.

This sequence joins TRBV27 and TRBJ1-5, with D unresolved. Trimming removed 4 bases from V and 0 bases from J, with 10 bases in between. Germline-derived CDR1 and CDR2 are MNHEY and SMNVEV (reference sequence). The length of the CDR3 is 15 residues. The CDR3 DNA follows: TGTGCCAGCAGTTCGATTTTTTATAGCAATCAGCCCCAGCATTTT. Its protein is CASSSIFYSNQPQHF.

This clonotype has ten or more counts. This chain links TRBV2 with TRBJ2-5; tentatively, D is TRBD1 (6 bases). This CDR3 contains 12 residues. The germline gives CDR1 SNHLY, CDR2 FYNNEI. Trimming left V 8 bases short and J 0 bases short, with 7 bases between. CDR3 bases: TGTGCCAGCGGACAGTACCAAGAGACCCAGTACTTC. As protein: CASGQYQETQYF.

The chain uses TRBV7-9 and TRBJ1-2; D gene unclear. The germline V gene has CDR1 SEHNR and CDR2 FQNEAQ (reference sequence). The V and J ends lost 7 bases and 5 bases respectively, with 14 bases between them. CDR3 length equals 13 residues. Here the CDR3 reads CASTPDGRYGYTF. Written as DNA, the CDR3 is TGTGCCAGCACCCCGGATGGGCGATATGGCTACACCTTC.

The chain employs TRBV20-1 and TRBJ1-6; 7 nucleotides line up with TRBD1. The V gene's germline CDR1 is DFQATT and CDR2 SNEGSKA (reference sequence). Losses at the gene ends were 0 bases for V and 7 bases for J; bases not matched to a gene: 9. This CDR3 is built from 16 residues. The CDR3 is CSARDQGVVKNSPLHF. The CDR3 nucleotides are TGCAGTGCTAGAGATCAGGGGGTAGTAAAAAATTCACCCCTCCACTTT.

V usage is TRBV2 and J usage is TRBJ2-1, with 11 positions matching TRBD2. Germline-derived CDR1 and CDR2 are SNHLY and FYNNEI. After removal of 5 bases from V and 10 bases from J, the junction contained 16 bases not matched to a gene. This CDR3 has 17 residues. CDR3 sequence: CASSYPYPGTSGEEQFF. The CDR3, as DNA: TGTGCCAGCAGTTACCCTTACCCTGGGACTAGCGGAGAAGAGCAGTTCTTC.

This clonotype was detected many times. The chain has TRBV12-3 or TRBV12-4 and TRBJ1-5, with D unresolved. V was cut by 8 bases and J by 5 bases, with 10 bases left in between. This CDR3 is 12 amino acids long. CDR3 DNA: TGTGCCAGCGGTCTCTTTTATCAGCCCCAGCATTTT. It yields the protein CASGLFYQPQHF.

The rearrangement uses TRBV7-2 and TRBJ2-3, with 12 bases fitting TRBD2. The CDR3 is made up of 16 amino acids. Losses at the gene ends were 5 bases for V and 0 bases for J; bases not matched to a gene: 3. Germline CDR1 reads SGHTA; CDR2 reads FQGNSA. CDR3 protein: CASSLLAGGSTDTQYF. The DNA for the CDR3 is TGTGCCAGCAGCCTACTAGCGGGAGGTAGCACAGATACGCAGTATTTT.

This clonotype has at least ten counts. The chain carries TRBV11-2 and TRBJ2-3; 10 positions match TRBD2. This CDR3 region has 16 residues. Trimming took 4 bases from V and 2 from J; bases not matched to a gene: 6. Germline CDR1 and CDR2: SGHAT and FQNNGV. In nucleotides, the CDR3 is TGTGCCAGCAGCTCCCGGACTAGCGGATTCACAGATACGCAGTATTTT. Translation gives CASSSRTSGFTDTQYF.

This clonotype was counted only a few times. In DNA, the CDR3 is TGTGCCAGCAGTTACTCCCAGGGATATGGCTACACCTTC. This encodes CASSYSQGYGYTF. V gene TRBV27 combines with J gene TRBJ1-2; D may be TRBD1 (5 bases). Germline V lookup: CDR1 MNHEY, CDR2 SMNVEV (reference sequence). The V end lost 4 bases, the J end lost 5 bases, and 11 bases lay between the germline ends. The CDR3 consists of 13 residues.

This clonotype has at least ten counts. This CDR3 reads CASELTGISGELFF. CDR3 nucleotide sequence: TGTGCCAGCGAACTCACAGGGATCAGCGGGGAGCTGTTTTTT. The V call is TRBV11-2, the J call TRBJ2-2, with a weak D call TRBD1 (6 bases). CDR1 SGHAT and CDR2 FQNNGV come from the germline V gene. V lost 8 bases, J lost 7 bases, and 17 bases lay in between. The CDR3 covers 14 residues.

This clonotype came up many times. V is TRBV2 and J is TRBJ1-5; 8 bases are a match to TRBD1. This CDR3 is 13 amino acids long. J gave up 7 bases and V 3 bases, and 2 bases lay outside the gene matches. Germline lookup yields CDR1 SNHLY and CDR2 FYNNEI. CDR3 DNA sequence: TGTGCCAGCAGTGAGGGACAGGAACAGCCCCAGCATTTT. It specifies CASSEGQEQPQHF.

This clonotype appeared many times. The rearrangement joins TRBV7-2 to TRBJ1-3; D remains unclear. This CDR3 has 15 residues. CDR1 and CDR2 from the germline V gene are SGHTA and FQGNSA. Trimming cost V 5 bases and J 0 bases, with 11 bases left between them. The CDR3, as DNA: TGTGCCAGCAGCGCAGGACCGGTCTCTGGAAACACCATATATTTT. Translation: CASSAGPVSGNTIYF. Together with reference TRBV7-2 and TRBJ1-3, the CDR3 gives the full variable domain: GAGVSQSPSNKVTEKGKDVELRCDPISGHTALYWYRQSLGQGLEFLIYFQGNSAPDKSGLPSDRFSAERTGGSVSTLTIQRTQQEDSAVYLCASSAGPVSGNTIYFGEGSWLTVV.

This clonotype was detected ten times or more. The chain combines TRBV3-1 with TRBJ2-7; weak D call: TRBD1 (5 bases). Germline V gene sequence: CDR1 LGHDT, CDR2 YNNKEL (reference sequence). The CDR3 runs to 14 residues. V was cut by 4 bases and J by 3 bases, with 13 bases left in between. The CDR3, as DNA: TGTGCCAGCAGCCCCGATGGGGCCGTCTACGAGCAGTACTTC. Translation gives CASSPDGAVYEQYF.

The chain combines TRBV10-3 with TRBJ2-3; 15 bases align to TRBD2. Looked up from germline, CDR1 is ENHRY and CDR2 is SYGVKD. Trimming took 1 base from V and 6 from J; bases not matched to a gene: 5. There are 17 residues in the CDR3. The CDR3, as DNA: TGTGCCATCAGTGAGTGGACTAGCGGGAGGGCCTGGGATACGCAGTATTTT. Translating gives CAISEWTSGRAWDTQYF.

Ten or more counts support this clonotype. The V gene is TRBV19, the J gene TRBJ2-2; D might be TRBD2 (6 bases). The V and J ends lost 2 bases and 4 bases respectively, with 11 bases between them. CDR1 is LNHDA and CDR2 is SQIVND in the germline V gene (reference sequence). The CDR3 has 15 amino acids. CDR3 in DNA: TGTGCCAGTAGTATACCGGGAGCGGTCACCGGGGAGCTGTTTTTT. This translates into CASSIPGAVTGELFF. Complete variable domain (other parts from reference TRBV19 and TRBJ2-2): DGGITQSPKYLFRKEGQNVTLSCEQNLNHDAMYWYRQDPGQGLRLIYYSQIVNDFQKGDIAEGYSVSREKKESFPLTVTSAQKNPTAFYLCASSIPGAVTGELFFGEGSRLTVL.

This chain uses TRBV12-5 with TRBJ2-7; unclear D gene. The CDR3 runs to 16 residues. V was shortened by 0 bases and J by 2 bases, with 14 bases between the two germline ends. The germline V gene encodes CDR1 LGHNT and CDR2 FRNRAP. CDR3 DNA sequence: TGTGCTAGTGGTTTGGTAACGATGGACGGAACCTACGAGCAGTACTTC. This sequence encodes CASGLVTMDGTYEQYF.

There are a few counts of this clonotype. The genes are TRBV27 and TRBJ2-6; unclear D gene. There are 13 residues in the CDR3. The germline V gene has CDR1 MNHEY and CDR2 SMNVEV (reference sequence). Deletions cut 2 bases from V and 3 bases from J, with 2 bases between. CDR3 bases: TGTGCCAGCAGTTTAAATGGGGCCAACGTCCTGACTTTC. Translated, it gives CASSLNGANVLTF.

In its sample, this clonotype was seen a few times. The gene calls are TRBV5-1 and TRBJ2-2; TRBD1 aligns across 11 bases. CDR1 SGHRS and CDR2 YFSETQ come from the germline V gene. Germline trimming cut 6 bases from V and 4 bases from J; bases unmatched to any gene: 5. The CDR3 spans 15 residues. CDR3 DNA sequence: TGCGCCAGCAAGGACAGGGGGCTTAGCACCGGGGAGCTGTTTTTT. The encoded protein is CASKDRGLSTGELFF.

V and J are TRBV5-6 and TRBJ2-1; possibly TRBD2 for D (5 bases). The germline V gene encodes CDR1 SGHDT and CDR2 YYEEEE. Trimming took 0 bases from V and 7 from J, leaving 11 bases between them. The CDR3 totals 14 residues. In nucleotides, the CDR3 is TGTGCCAGCAGCTTGGTTCAGCGGATGAATGAGCAGTTCTTC. The encoded protein is CASSLVQRMNEQFF.

This clonotype was seen repeatedly, ten times or more. The chain recombines TRBV7-2 with TRBJ2-1, with D possibly TRBD2 on 5 matching bases. Trimming removed 5 bases at V and 10 bases at J, with 18 bases between. The CDR3 is 14 residues long. Germline CDR1 SGHTA, CDR2 FQGNSA. The chain's CDR3 is CASSPDSIGGEQFF. CDR3 DNA: TGTGCCAGCAGCCCGGACTCTATCGGCGGGGAGCAGTTCTTC.

The genes are TRBV20-1 and TRBJ2-1, with 10 positions matching TRBD1. The CDR3 is made up of 14 amino acids. Germline loops: CDR1 DFQATT, CDR2 SNEGSKA (reference sequence). V was pared by 6 bases and J by 4 bases, with 6 bases of the junction left unmatched. The CDR3 nucleotides are TGCAGTGCAGACGGGACAGGGGAGTACAATGAGCAGTTCTTC. It is translated as CSADGTGEYNEQFF.

This clonotype has a count of ten or more. The chain employs TRBV5-1 and TRBJ1-1; D remains ambiguous. CDR1 SGHRS and CDR2 YFSETQ come from the germline V gene. V was shortened by 0 bases and J by 5 bases, with 17 bases between the two germline ends. The CDR3 spans 16 residues. Written as DNA, the CDR3 is TGCGCCAGCAGCTTGGATGACTTGGGAGGGATGACTGAAGCTTTCTTT. It is translated as CASSLDDLGGMTEAFF.

This clonotype was counted many times. The chain combines TRBV30 with TRBJ1-5, with unresolved D. Germline CDR1 GTSNPN, CDR2 SVGIG (reference sequence). V gave up 2 bases and J gave up 5 bases, with 13 bases separating them. This CDR3 region has 14 residues. The CDR3 reads CAWSLGRGHQPQHF. Here the CDR3 DNA reads TGTGCCTGGAGTCTCGGGCGGGGTCATCAGCCCCAGCATTTT.

This clonotype has a count of ten or more. This chain connects TRBV20-1 to TRBJ1-1; perhaps TRBD1 as D (6 bases). The V end lost 1 base, the J end lost 6 bases, and 12 bases lay between the germline ends. The CDR3 is 13 amino acids. Per germline, CDR1 DFQATT and CDR2 SNEGSKA (reference sequence). The CDR3 coding sequence is TGCAGTGCTAGAGTCCCGGGGGCGCCTGAAGCTTTCTTT. Protein product: CSARVPGAPEAFF.

This clonotype came up many times. V gene TRBV11-2 combines with J gene TRBJ2-7; possible D gene TRBD1, 5 bases. Trimming shortened V by 5 bases and J by 11 bases, and 22 bases separated the two germline ends. This CDR3 spans 14 amino acids. Germline V CDR1 and CDR2: SGHAT, FQNNGV. CDR3 sequence: CASSLGVSGLKKYF. CDR3 DNA: TGTGCCAGCAGCCTAGGGGTTTCAGGGTTGAAGAAGTACTTC.

This clonotype was seen ten or more times. The rearrangement uses TRBV5-1 and TRBJ2-5, with D possibly TRBD1 on 6 matching bases. CDR3 length equals 14 residues. The germline V gene encodes CDR1 SGHRS and CDR2 YFSETQ. V lost 4 bases and J 3 bases, leaving 13 bases between the germline ends. The CDR3 coding sequence is TGCGCCAGCAGCATCGGACAGTGGAAAGAGACCCAGTACTTC. It is translated as CASSIGQWKETQYF.

This clonotype showed up many times. The rearrangement links TRBV9 to TRBJ1-1; D is possibly TRBD1 (5 bases). The CDR3 covers 14 residues. V lost 0 bases to trimming and J lost 5 bases, with 11 bases between them. Germline V lookup: CDR1 SGDLS, CDR2 YYNGEE. The CDR3 nucleotides read TGTGCCAGCAGCGTAGGGCAGGGATGGACTGAAGCTTTCTTT. Its protein product is CASSVGQGWTEAFF. Full variable domain (outside the CDR3, taken from reference TRBV9 and TRBJ1-1): DSGVTQTPKHLITATGQRVTLRCSPRSGDLSVYWYQQSLDQGLQFLIQYYNGEERAKGNILERFSAQQFPDLHSELNLSSLELGDSALYFCASSVGQGWTEAFFGQGTRLTVV.